Reported below is one T cell receptor beta chain. In its sample, this clonotype was seen many times. Its antigen is currently not known. The record has no base qualities; no much larger clone is one base away. These data belong to a study of T cells after yellow fever vaccination (dated by TCRdb to between 2018 and 2020). In the study overall: The SMART-Seq v4 Ultra Low Input RNA kit was used to prepare libraries from fractions with low cell numbers. Bulk PBMC replicates and cell subsets were isolated from blood drawn at multiple timepoints before and after both primary and secondary immunization. Two healthy male donors, one aged 18 to 30 and one aged 30 to 40 years, were included in the cohort. To follow T-cell clones before and after both primary and booster YFV17D yellow fever vaccination, bulk TCR alpha and beta repertoires underwent longitudinal sequencing. General conclusions and limits of the study: A small fraction of clonotypes showed up in both the CD4 and CD8 compartments, probably as a result of convergent recombination. After the booster, most clones that had expanded after primary vaccination were detected again (around 97% of CD4 and about 88% of CD8), suggesting broad maintenance of memory. Computational filtering was required because FACS-sorted repertoires could contain abundant contaminating clonotypes from the bulk population. Because the study included only a couple of donors, the extent to which the findings can be generalized is limited. Compared with the primary T-cell response, the secondary T-cell response was faster but weaker, reaching its peak on day 5 rather than on day 15.

Sequencing used an Illumina NovaSeq 6000. Synthesis of TCR cDNA relied on 5'RACE template switching, a step that introduced a universal primer site along with unique molecular identifiers. Priming of cDNA synthesis was performed from both the TCR alpha and TCR beta constant segments. Libraries were amplified in two PCR steps, with sample barcodes and sequencing adapters added in the second step. Libraries were sequenced on Illumina HiSeq 2500 (2x100 bp) or NovaSeq (2x150 bp). For the original study's pipeline: MIGEC was used to demultiplex reads and collapse the reads into UMI consensus sequences, and MiXCR was used for V(D)J alignment. Vaccine-responding clonotypes were identified with edgeR using replicate PBMC samples, with FDR below 0.01 and a log2 fold change above 5 up to day 15 being required. CD4 or CD8 identity was assigned to each bulk clonotype according to whether the clonotype was present at higher abundance in the sequenced CD4 repertoire or the sequenced CD8 repertoire. TCRdb's own reprocessing of the public reads used fastp at Q25 and MiXCR and kept productive beta chains. Rows are unified per CDR3 protein, each entry keeping the most common DNA and genes. TCRdb, not the original authors, processed these V and J calls. The sample table contains around 310,000 distinct CDR3 sequences; only one count was recorded for around 4.5% of them. The ten biggest clones cover 15% to 20% of the sample.

In light of the paper, this sample's treatment or condition label describes: live attenuated yellow fever vaccine strain. At every blood-draw timepoint, two biological replicates of bulk PBMCs were collected. A standard Ficoll-Paque protocol was used to isolate PBMCs from peripheral blood. TriZol was used to extract RNA from bulk PBMCs, CD4 and CD8 fractions, and dextramer-positive and dextramer-negative fractions. From a lookup of the germline V gene, CDR1 and CDR2 are MNHEY and SVGAGI. Germline trimming: 6 bases from V, 0 bases from J; junction bases outside gene matches: 7. Spanning cysteine to phenylalanine, the CDR3 consists of 15 amino acids. Only the CDR3 region is kept as DNA, spanning 45 bases read in frame from base 1.

The sequence links TRBV6-5 to TRBJ2-7; the central 8 bases match TRBD1. This sample comprised PBMCs, obtained 15 days after the yellow fever booster vaccination. The sequence was collected from a man aged 18 to 29 who received the YFV17D yellow fever vaccine. Here is the DNA: TGTGCCAGCAGACTTACAGGGGGAAGCTCCTACGAGCAGTACTTC. Its translation reads: CASRLTGGSSYEQYF.